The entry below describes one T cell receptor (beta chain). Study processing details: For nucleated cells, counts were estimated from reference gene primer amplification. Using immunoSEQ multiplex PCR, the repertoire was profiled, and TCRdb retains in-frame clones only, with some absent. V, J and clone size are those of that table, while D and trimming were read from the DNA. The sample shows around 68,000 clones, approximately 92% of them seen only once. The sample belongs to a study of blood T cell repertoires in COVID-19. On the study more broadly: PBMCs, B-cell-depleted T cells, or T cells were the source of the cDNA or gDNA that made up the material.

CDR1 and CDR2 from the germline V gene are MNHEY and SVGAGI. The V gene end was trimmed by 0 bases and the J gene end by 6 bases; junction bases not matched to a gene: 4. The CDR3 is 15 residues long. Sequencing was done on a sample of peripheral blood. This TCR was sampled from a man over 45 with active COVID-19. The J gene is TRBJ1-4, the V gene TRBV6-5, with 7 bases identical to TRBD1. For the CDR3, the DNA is TGTGCCAGCAGTTACTCAGGGACAGTTGATGAAAAACTGTTTTTT. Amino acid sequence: CASSYSGTVDEKLFF.